One and the same sample provided the 9 T cell receptor beta chains below, sequenced in a study of blood T cell repertoires in COVID-19. The table came from immunoSEQ multiplex PCR; TCRdb's copy has only in-frame clones and leaves some out. In the table there are 95,000 to 120,000 clones, around 85% of which are singletons. The sample was peripheral blood. Source of these receptors: a human donor in a cohort sampled during active COVID-19.

The V gene is TRBV23-1, the J gene TRBJ2-6; D not certain. TRBV23-1 is an open reading frame whose function is uncertain. V was trimmed by 6 bases and J by 0 bases, leaving 6 bases between them. The CDR3 is 14 amino acids. The CDR3 sequence: CASSTGSGANVLTF. The CDR3 DNA is TGCGCCAGCAGCACGGGCTCTGGGGCCAACGTCCTGACTTTC.

This clone turned up a few times. V usage is TRBV27 and J usage is TRBJ1-5, with TRBD1 matching 7 bases. Germline V gene sequence: CDR1 MNHEY, CDR2 SMNVEV (reference sequence). The CDR3 extends over 14 amino acids. The V gene end was trimmed by 6 bases and the J gene end by 6 bases; junction bases not matched to a gene: 8. In DNA, the CDR3 is TGTGCCAGCAGCCAAGTGGCAGGGGGTCAGCCCCAGCATTTT. Translation: CASSQVAGGQPQHF.

The chain carries TRBV6-1 and TRBJ2-7, with a possible D match to TRBD1 (6 bases). Germline CDR1 and CDR2: MNHNS and SASEGT. Trimming stripped 0 bases from V and 11 bases from J, with 11 bases between. The CDR3 spans 12 residues. Here the CDR3 reads CASSEARTAKYF. In DNA, the CDR3 is TGTGCCAGCAGTGAAGCCAGGACAGCCAAGTACTTC.

The chain couples TRBV5-1 to TRBJ2-3, with D possibly being TRBD2 (7 bases). CDR1 and CDR2 from the germline V gene are SGHRS and YFSETQ. There are 13 residues in the CDR3. Trimming removed 4 bases at V and 6 bases at J, with 12 bases between. CDR3 in amino acids: CASSRRGGDTQYF. The DNA for the CDR3 is TGCGCCAGCAGCCGAAGGGGGGGTGATACGCAGTATTTT.

The rearrangement uses TRBV11-1 and TRBJ2-2, with 9 bases matching TRBD2. V was clipped by 5 bases and J by 2 bases; unmatched bases: 6. The V gene's germline CDR1 is SGHAT and CDR2 FQDESV (reference sequence). The CDR3 extends over 16 amino acids. The CDR3 DNA follows: TGTGCCAGCAGCCCCGGCGGGGGGGACAACACCGGGGAGCTGTTTTTT. Translated: CASSPGGGDNTGELFF. Full variable domain (remainder filled in from reference TRBV11-1 and TRBJ2-2): EAEVAQSPRYKITEKSQAVAFWCDPISGHATLYWYRQILGQGPELLVQFQDESVVDDSQLPKDRFSAERLKGVDSTLKIQPAELGDSAMYLCASSPGGGDNTGELFFGEGSRLTVL.

This clone has a single count. V gene TRBV19 combines with J gene TRBJ1-5; no definite D call. The CDR3 extends over 13 amino acids. V lost 5 bases, J lost 8 bases, and 13 bases lay in between. Looked up from germline, CDR1 is LNHDA and CDR2 is SQIVND (reference sequence). Here the CDR3 reads CASSPSPLEPQHF. CDR3 bases: TGTGCCAGTAGTCCCTCTCCACTGGAGCCCCAGCATTTT.

This clone occurred once. The chain joins TRBV10-3 to TRBJ1-6, with 8 bases matching TRBD1. Germline V gene data show CDR1 as ENHRY and CDR2 as SYGVKD. The CDR3 covers 14 residues. The junction had 5 bases not matched to a gene; V was cut back by 4 bases and J by 9 bases. The CDR3 protein is CAISVDRATSPLHF. For the CDR3, the DNA is TGTGCCATCAGTGTGGACAGGGCTACTTCACCCCTCCACTTT.

This clone showed up just a few times. The chain has TRBV9 and TRBJ1-1; D is unresolved. Germline-derived CDR1 and CDR2 are SGDLS and YYNGEE. Trimming stripped 5 bases from V and 3 bases from J, with 11 bases between. CDR3 length equals 13 residues. The CDR3 DNA is TGTGCCAGCAGTCCTATCTCTGACACTGAAGCTTTCTTT. This encodes CASSPISDTEAFF.

The chain uses TRBV19 and TRBJ1-5; D remains unclear. This CDR3 region has 14 residues. Germline assignment: CDR1 LNHDA and CDR2 SQIVND (reference sequence). V gave up 3 bases and J gave up 7 bases, with 13 bases separating them. The CDR3 spells CASSILLGSQPQHF. The CDR3 DNA reads as TGTGCCAGTAGTATTCTTCTCGGTAGCCAGCCCCAGCATTTT.